Below, 10 T cell receptor beta chains from the same sample are listed, as sequenced in a study of post-analysis software for immune sequencing data. Overall study results and limits: TRBV5-6, TRBV5-1 and TRBV20-1 were among four or five TRBV segments more frequent in patients than controls.

These TCRs are of unknown antigen specificity. Unique molecular identifiers tagged the TCR beta cDNA libraries. TCRdb called the PCR reads again in MiXCR, with one record for every CDR3 protein. Of roughly 730,000 distinct CDR3 sequences listed, roughly 30% are singletons. The source material was blood. The source is a girl under 18 with multiple sclerosis.

The chain combines TRBV28 with TRBJ1-1, with no clear D. The CDR3 extends over 13 amino acids. CDR1 MDHEN and CDR2 SYDVKM come from the germline V gene. The ends were cut back, 3 bases at V and 3 bases at J, with 8 bases in the middle. The CDR3 DNA reads TGTGCCAGCAGTTTTTGGCGGGACACTGAAGCTTTCTTT. Protein product: CASSFWRDTEAFF.

This clonotype was found many times. This sequence joins TRBV7-9 and TRBJ2-1; D is perhaps TRBD2 (7 bases). In germline, CDR1 is SEHNR, CDR2 FQNEAQ (reference sequence). The CDR3 is 12 residues long. V was clipped by 5 bases and J by 15 bases, with 17 bases between them. As DNA, the CDR3 is TGTGCCAGCAGCCCAAGCGTTGGGGGGGCGTTCTTC. Protein: CASSPSVGGAFF. Looking up the rest from reference TRBV7-9 and TRBJ2-1 gives the full variable domain: DTGVSQNPRHKITKRGQNVTFRCDPISEHNRLYWYRQTLGQGPEFLTYFQNEAQLEKSRLLSDRFSAERPKGSFSTLEIQRTEQGDSAMYLCASSPSVGGAFFGPGTRLTVL.

The CDR3 is CASSLSRGVDSNQPQHF. CDR3 sequence (DNA): TGTGCCAGCAGCCTGAGTCGGGGGGTGGATAGCAATCAGCCCCAGCATTTT. The V gene is TRBV7-9, the J gene TRBJ1-5; D is possibly TRBD1 (5 bases). Germline-derived CDR1 and CDR2 are SEHNR and FQNEAQ (reference sequence). The CDR3 is made up of 17 amino acids. V dropped 5 bases and J dropped 0 bases, with 17 bases sitting between them.

The chain employs TRBV9 and TRBJ2-7; D ambiguous. Germline V lookup: CDR1 SGDLS, CDR2 YYNGEE. There are 15 residues in the CDR3. Trimming cost V 1 base and J 0 bases, with 11 bases left between them. CDR3 sequence: CASSVTATSSYEQYF. The CDR3, as DNA: TGTGCCAGCAGCGTAACTGCCACCAGCTCCTACGAGCAGTACTTC.

The chain carries TRBV4-1 and TRBJ2-7, with 9 bases aligning to TRBD1. V trimming: 4 bases; J trimming: 3 bases; junction bases outside the gene matches: 7. CDR3 length: 15 residues. Looked up from germline, CDR1 is MGHRA and CDR2 is YSYEKL. The CDR3, as DNA: TGCGCCAGCAGCCCCGAGTCGACAGGGGGCTACGAGCAGTACTTC. Residues: CASSPESTGGYEQYF.

The rearrangement links TRBV20-1 to TRBJ1-2; D remains ambiguous. Trimming stripped 5 bases from V and 8 bases from J, with 18 bases between. The CDR3 sequence is 13 residues long. The V gene's germline CDR1 is DFQATT and CDR2 SNEGSKA (reference sequence). The CDR3 loop is CSAGDGSGEGYTF. CDR3 coding DNA: TGCAGTGCTGGCGATGGGTCAGGCGAAGGCTACACCTTC.

The V and J genes are TRBV7-2 and TRBJ1-6, with TRBD1 matching over 7 bases. Germline V CDR1 and CDR2: SGHTA, FQGNSA. The V segment lost 1 base and the J segment 12 bases; nucleotides outside the gene matches: 3. The CDR3 has 13 residues. In nucleotides, the CDR3 is TGTGCCAGCAGCTTAGGGAGGGGGCTACCCCTCCACTTT. This encodes CASSLGRGLPLHF.

The chain uses TRBV25-1 and TRBJ2-6; no firm D call. This CDR3 spans 14 amino acids. Germline-derived CDR1 and CDR2 are MGHDK and SYGVNS. The germline V and J ends were trimmed by 7 bases and 0 bases, with 7 bases remaining between them. The DNA for the CDR3 is TGTGCCAGCATATACAGCTCTGGGGCCAACGTCCTGACTTTC. It translates to CASIYSSGANVLTF.

This clonotype was counted between two and nine times. The V and J genes are TRBV12-3 or TRBV12-4 and TRBJ2-1; 8 positions match TRBD2. This CDR3 spans 23 amino acids. Unmatched junction bases numbered 26, after V lost 4 bases and J lost 0 bases. The CDR3 DNA reads TGTGCCAGCAGTTCCCTCGGGACCCTAAAGTCTCAACTAGCGGAGTTCTCCTACAATGAGCAGTTCTTC. Its protein product is CASSSLGTLKSQLAEFSYNEQFF.

V and J are TRBV27 and TRBJ1-2, with a possible D match to TRBD1 (5 bases). The CDR3 loop spans 15 amino acids. V gave up 5 bases and J gave up 0 bases, with 13 bases separating them. Germline-derived CDR1 and CDR2 are MNHEY and SMNVEV (reference sequence). CDR3 in DNA: TGTGCCAGCAGTCCCTCGGGGGGACCTAACTATGGCTACACCTTC. Its protein is CASSPSGGPNYGYTF.